Shown below are 30 T cell receptor beta chains from a single sample sequenced in a study of liver allograft versus peripheral blood T cells. Study as a whole: Transplanted livers held T cell receptor repertoires, and these were compared with repertoires in recipients' peripheral blood.

TCRdb re-called the reads with MiXCR, one entry per CDR3 protein. The sample carries about 13,000 distinct CDR3 sequences, under 20% recorded once. Every receptor here comes from a human patient who had a liver transplant. Some T cells may be provided by the graft donor.

This clonotype rates as medium-sized. The rearrangement uses TRBV18 and TRBJ1-2; D is ambiguous. CDR1 is KGHSH and CDR2 is LQKENI in the germline V gene. The V end was cut by 3 bases, the J end by 8 bases, with 22 bases between. CDR3 length: 16 residues. CDR3 loop: CASSPMALRGDEGYTF. CDR3 coding DNA: TGTGCCAGCTCACCTATGGCATTGAGAGGTGACGAGGGCTACACCTTC. Looking up the rest from reference TRBV18 and TRBJ1-2 gives the full variable domain: NAGVMQNPRHLVRRRGQEARLRCSPMKGHSHVYWYRQLPEEGLKFMVYLQKENIIDESGMPKERFSAEFPKEGPSILRIQQVVRGDSAAYFCASSPMALRGDEGYTFGSGTRLTVV.

The V and J genes are TRBV14 and TRBJ2-3, with D possibly matching TRBD2 (6 bases). Germline CDR1 SGHDN, CDR2 FVKESK. V shed 1 base and J shed 3 bases, with 11 bases lying between them. CDR3 length: 15 amino acids. CDR3 amino acids: CASSQVVGLTDTQYF. The CDR3 nucleotides are TGTGCCAGCAGCCAAGTTGTGGGACTTACAGATACGCAGTATTTT.

This clonotype is medium-sized in the sample. The chain links TRBV24-1 to TRBJ1-2; 7 bases are a match to TRBD1. Germline lookup yields CDR1 KGHDR and CDR2 SFDVKD. CDR3 size: 17 residues. J lost 4 bases, V lost 4 bases, and 14 bases had no gene match. Here the CDR3 reads CATSDPATGRAGYGYTF. CDR3 bases: TGTGCCACCAGTGACCCAGCGACAGGGCGGGCCGGCTATGGCTACACCTTC.

This clonotype was observed many times. The CDR3, as DNA: TGTGCCAGCACCGACAGGCCAGACTATGGCTACACCTTC. This encodes CASTDRPDYGYTF. The rearrangement uses TRBV6-5 and TRBJ1-2; TRBD1 might be the D (6 bases). V shed 7 bases and J shed 3 bases, with 12 bases lying between them. The CDR3 extends over 13 amino acids. Germline values: CDR1 MNHEY, CDR2 SVGAGI.

This clonotype was detected only a few times. The chain uses TRBV20-1 and TRBJ1-1, with D uncertain. Germline V lookup: CDR1 DFQATT, CDR2 SNEGSKA (reference sequence). With 0 bases removed from V and 1 base from J, the gap between germline ends came to 15 bases. The CDR3 length is 16 residues. The CDR3: CSARDQRRYQNTEAFF. The CDR3 DNA sequence: TGCAGTGCTAGAGATCAGCGACGTTACCAGAACACTGAAGCTTTCTTT.

By frequency in the sample, this clonotype is medium-sized (0.01 to 0.1%). The chain recombines TRBV27 with TRBJ1-5; D uncertain. Germline CDR1 MNHEY, CDR2 SMNVEV (reference sequence). V was pared by 8 bases and J by 3 bases, with 14 bases between. The CDR3 extends over 14 amino acids. The chain's CDR3 is CASRLSGVNQPQHF. CDR3 in DNA: TGTGCCAGCCGTCTTTCCGGGGTCAATCAGCCCCAGCATTTT.

Sample share makes this clonotype medium-sized. This chain joins TRBV6-1 and TRBJ2-3, with 12 bases matching TRBD2. This CDR3 spans 14 amino acids. The J segment lost 3 bases and the V segment lost 7 bases, leaving 2 bases of the junction unmatched. The germline gives CDR1 MNHNS, CDR2 SASEGT. Here the CDR3 reads CASIGLAGTDTQYF. The CDR3 coding sequence is TGTGCCAGCATTGGACTAGCGGGGACAGATACGCAGTATTTT.

By share of the sample, this clonotype is medium-sized. The chain combines TRBV19 with TRBJ2-3; 7 bases map to TRBD2. Germline V lookup: CDR1 LNHDA, CDR2 SQIVND (reference sequence). CDR3 length: 16 residues. Trimming took 6 bases from V and 0 from J; bases not matched to a gene: 9. CDR3 DNA sequence: TGTGCCAGTAGCGATCGGGGCGGGAGCAGCACAGATACGCAGTATTTT. This gives the protein CASSDRGGSSTDTQYF.

The table lists this clonotype with many counts. V gene TRBV6-1 combines with J gene TRBJ2-5; D is perhaps TRBD2 (5 bases). Germline-derived CDR1 and CDR2 are MNHNS and SASEGT. The CDR3 runs 15 residues. V was pared by 5 bases and J by 1 base, with 14 bases between. The CDR3 DNA reads as TGTGCCAGCAGTAAAGGGTCCAGCGGCCAAGAGACCCAGTACTTC. This gives the protein CASSKGSSGQETQYF.

At least ten counts were recorded for this clonotype. A junction end diverges from the germline sequence, so it may reflect a read error. The chain has TRBV30 and TRBJ2-1, with TRBD2 matching over 7 bases. Per the germline V gene, CDR1 is GTSNPN and CDR2 is SVGIG (reference sequence). This CDR3 comprises 15 residues. The CDR3: CVWSVLAGVYNEQFF. In DNA, the CDR3 is TGTGTCTGGAGTGTACTCGCGGGAGTTTACAATGAGCAGTTCTTC.

The V and J genes are TRBV28 and TRBJ2-2; 9 bases map to TRBD1. Trimming took 6 bases from V and 1 from J; bases not matched to a gene: 6. Germline loops: CDR1 MDHEN, CDR2 SYDVKM. This CDR3 comprises 16 residues. The CDR3 reads CASSKTGGRNTGELFF. CDR3 nucleotide sequence: TGTGCCAGCAGCAAGACAGGGGGAAGGAACACCGGGGAGCTGTTTTTT.

The table lists this clonotype with a few counts. The J gene is TRBJ1-2, the V gene TRBV12-3 or TRBV12-4; 10 bases are shared with TRBD1. Trimming at V came to 5 bases and at J to 0 bases, leaving 21 bases not matched to a gene. The CDR3 totals 21 residues. The CDR3 region has the DNA TGTGCCAGCAGTCAACGAGGGAGTCTTTGGGGACAGGGGACGTCTAACTATGGCTACACCTTC. Residues: CASSQRGSLWGQGTSNYGYTF.

This clonotype was observed a few times. Written as DNA, the CDR3 is TGTGCCAGCAGCCTGGGACCGGCGGGCACAGATACGCAGTATTTT. This codes for CASSLGPAGTDTQYF. The V call is TRBV28, the J call TRBJ2-3; either TRBD1 or TRBD2 may supply D (5 bases each). Germline values: CDR1 MDHEN, CDR2 SYDVKM. V gave up 6 bases and J gave up 1 base, with 14 bases separating them. The CDR3 sequence is 15 residues long.

The CDR3 DNA reads TGTGCCAGCAGTACCGGTCCCAGGTCGCCTCGATACTTC. Translating it yields CASSTGPRSPRYF. The rearrangement joins TRBV12-3 or TRBV12-4 to TRBJ2-4; D unclear. V dropped 5 bases and J dropped 16 bases, with 21 bases sitting between them. This CDR3 has 13 residues.

This clonotype was counted a few times. J is TRBJ2-7 and V is TRBV6-5, with D maybe TRBD1 (6 bases). Trimming took 4 bases from V and 1 from J, leaving 11 bases between them. Germline V CDR1 and CDR2: MNHEY, SVGAGI. This CDR3 contains 14 residues. CDR3 residues: CASSSYRDSYEQYF. The CDR3, as DNA: TGTGCCAGCAGTTCGTACAGGGATTCCTACGAGCAGTACTTC.

The chain has TRBV11-2 and TRBJ2-5; D may be TRBD1 (5 bases). Per germline, CDR1 SGHAT and CDR2 FQNNGV. This CDR3 comprises 15 residues. Trimming pared 4 bases from V and 0 bases from J, leaving 12 bases between. CDR3 DNA: TGTGCCAGCAGCTCCCTAAAGGGGTACCAAGAGACCCAGTACTTC. Its protein product is CASSSLKGYQETQYF.

Sample share makes this clonotype medium-sized. The rearrangement links TRBV10-3 to TRBJ1-1; D not resolved. The CDR3 is made up of 14 amino acids. Germline assignment: CDR1 ENHRY and CDR2 SYGVKD. Trimming left V 6 bases short and J 2 bases short, with 13 bases between. In DNA form, the CDR3 reads TGTGCCATCAGCGGAGGGCCCAGAAACACTGAAGCTTTCTTT. Amino acid sequence: CAISGGPRNTEAFF.

The chain is built from TRBV9 and TRBJ1-4; maybe TRBD1 (6 bases). CDR1 and CDR2 (germline): SGDLS, YYNGEE. This CDR3 has 16 amino acids. V shed 2 bases and J shed 5 bases, with 16 bases lying between them. The CDR3: CASSVGTLGRNEKLFF. The DNA for the CDR3 is TGTGCCAGCAGCGTGGGGACACTCGGCCGGAATGAAAAACTGTTTTTT.

This clonotype is medium-sized in the sample. This chain joins TRBV27 and TRBJ1-6; the D is unclear. Looked up from germline, CDR1 is MNHEY and CDR2 is SMNVEV (reference sequence). The CDR3 runs 17 residues. Trimming stripped 2 bases from V and 6 bases from J, with 17 bases between. CDR3 sequence: CASSLRGEVLGNSPLHF. The CDR3 region has the DNA TGTGCCAGCAGTTTACGGGGAGAGGTGTTAGGTAATTCACCCCTCCACTTT.

The chain joins TRBV20-1 to TRBJ1-5, with D perhaps TRBD1 (5 bases). Per germline, CDR1 DFQATT and CDR2 SNEGSKA (reference sequence). V was cut by 6 bases and J by 3 bases, with 15 bases left in between. The CDR3 length is 14 residues. CDR3 sequence: CSADGGTFNQPQHF. Here the CDR3 DNA reads TGCAGTGCCGACGGGGGGACCTTCAATCAGCCCCAGCATTTT.

This clonotype qualifies as medium-sized. The V and J genes are TRBV6-1 and TRBJ1-4; a weak D match, TRBD1 (6 bases). Germline loops: CDR1 MNHNS, CDR2 SASEGT. The CDR3 loop spans 19 amino acids. The V end was cut by 2 bases, the J end by 4 bases, with 23 bases between. CDR3 nucleotide sequence: TGTGCCAGCAGTGAATTCGGGACATTATCCACGGCCGGTAATGAAAAACTGTTTTTT. Amino acids: CASSEFGTLSTAGNEKLFF.

This clonotype came up a few times. The chain employs TRBV7-2 and TRBJ2-7; the match to TRBD2 covers 12 bases. This CDR3 region has 15 residues. Germline V lookup: CDR1 SGHTA, CDR2 FQGNSA. V gave up 5 bases and J gave up 9 bases; unmatched junction bases: 11. CDR3 coding DNA: TGTGCCAGCAGCGTACAAAGGACTAGCGGGATGCGGCAGTACTTC. It codes for CASSVQRTSGMRQYF.

This clonotype rates as medium-sized (0.01 to 0.1%). The chain combines TRBV7-2 with TRBJ1-1; perhaps TRBD1 as D (6 bases). The CDR3 runs to 16 residues. Germline lookup yields CDR1 SGHTA and CDR2 FQGNSA. Trimming took 5 bases from V and 3 from J, leaving 19 bases between them. CDR3 coding DNA: TGTGCCAGCAGCCCCTCGTCGGGGGGCGGCCACACTGAAGCTTTCTTT. Translated, it gives CASSPSSGGGHTEAFF.

The chain combines TRBV3-1 with TRBJ1-1; D gene uncertain. The CDR3 sequence is 15 residues long. CDR1 is LGHDT and CDR2 is YNNKEL in the germline V gene (reference sequence). The germline V and J ends were trimmed by 4 bases and 1 base, with 13 bases remaining between them. The DNA for the CDR3 is TGTGCCAGCAGCCTAATCCAGGTTGCGAACACTGAAGCTTTCTTT. Its protein product is CASSLIQVANTEAFF.

This clonotype was picked up a small number of times. V usage is TRBV18 and J usage is TRBJ2-5; D gene unclear. Per germline, CDR1 KGHSH and CDR2 LQKENI. V shed 4 bases and J shed 5 bases, with 5 bases lying between them. The CDR3 spans 11 residues. CDR3 protein: CASSRAETQYF. CDR3 in DNA: TGTGCCAGCTCACGCGCTGAGACCCAGTACTTC.

This sequence joins TRBV12-3 or TRBV12-4 and TRBJ1-1; D unclear. The CDR3 covers 13 residues. With 6 bases removed from V and 3 bases from J, the gap between germline ends came to 11 bases. CDR3 loop: CASSPWGDTEAFF. The CDR3 region has the DNA TGTGCCAGCAGCCCTTGGGGAGACACTGAAGCTTTCTTT.

The sample holds a few counts of this clonotype. The chain carries TRBV11-1 and TRBJ1-2; unclear D gene. The CDR3 loop spans 13 amino acids. V lost 5 bases, J lost 7 bases, and 14 bases lay in between. Germline V gene sequence: CDR1 SGHAT, CDR2 FQDESV (reference sequence). The CDR3 nucleotides read TGTGCCAGCAGCCGATCGGGGTTTGGTGGCTACACCTTC. The encoded protein is CASSRSGFGGYTF.

The V and J genes are TRBV28 and TRBJ2-7; possibly TRBD1 for D (7 bases). Germline CDR1 is MDHEN and CDR2 is SYDVKM. The CDR3 is 13 amino acids. V was clipped by 2 bases and J by 6 bases, with 11 bases between them. The CDR3 sequence is CASSLGRGVEQYF. The CDR3 nucleotides are TGTGCCAGCAGTTTAGGCAGGGGGGTCGAGCAGTACTTC.

The chain couples TRBV5-6 to TRBJ2-5; D unclear. V was shortened by 3 bases and J by 1 base, with 10 bases between the two germline ends. The CDR3 has 14 residues. CDR1 SGHDT and CDR2 YYEEEE come from the germline V gene. CDR3 sequence reads: CASSWGYRQETQYF. The CDR3, as DNA: TGTGCCAGCAGCTGGGGTTACCGCCAAGAGACCCAGTACTTC.

The chain employs TRBV19 and TRBJ1-5; D ambiguous. The V gene's germline CDR1 is LNHDA and CDR2 SQIVND (reference sequence). The CDR3 extends over 15 amino acids. The V gene lost 7 bases and the J gene lost 3 bases, with 16 bases spanning the gap. CDR3 protein: CASIRTVNTNQPQHF. In nucleotides, the CDR3 is TGTGCCAGTATAAGGACCGTAAATACCAATCAGCCCCAGCATTTT.